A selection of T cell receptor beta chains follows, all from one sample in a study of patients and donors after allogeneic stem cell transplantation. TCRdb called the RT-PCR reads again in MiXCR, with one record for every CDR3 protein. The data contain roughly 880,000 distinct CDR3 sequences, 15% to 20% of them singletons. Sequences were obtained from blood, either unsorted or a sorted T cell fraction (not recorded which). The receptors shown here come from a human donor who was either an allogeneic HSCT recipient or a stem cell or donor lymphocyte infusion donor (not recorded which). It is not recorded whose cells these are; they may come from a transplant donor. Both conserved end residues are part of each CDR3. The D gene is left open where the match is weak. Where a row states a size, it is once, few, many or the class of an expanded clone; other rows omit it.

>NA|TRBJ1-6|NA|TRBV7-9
CASSLVPARNSPLHF
TGTGCCAGCAGCTTAGTCCCCGCACGTAATTCACCCCTCCACTTT
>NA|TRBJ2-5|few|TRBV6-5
CASSYDHTPQETQYF
TGTGCCAGCAGTTACGATCATACCCCCCAAGAGACCCAGTACTTC
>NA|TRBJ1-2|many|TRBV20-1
CSQKADYGYTF
TGCAGTCAGAAAGCGGACTATGGCTACACCTTC
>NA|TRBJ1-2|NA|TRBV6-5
CASSYPQQRIYGYTF
TGTGCCAGCAGTTACCCCCAACAGAGAATCTATGGCTACACCTTC
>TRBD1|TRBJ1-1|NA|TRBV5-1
CASSPGTGERYTEAFF
TGCGCCAGCAGCCCAGGGACAGGGGAAAGGTACACTGAAGCTTTCTTT
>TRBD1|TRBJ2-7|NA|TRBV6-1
CASRRDRGNSYEQYF
TGTGCCAGCAGACGGGACAGGGGGAATTCCTACGAGCAGTACTTC
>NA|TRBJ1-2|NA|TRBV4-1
CASGTGYGYTF
TGCGCCAGCGGGACGGGATATGGCTACACCTTC
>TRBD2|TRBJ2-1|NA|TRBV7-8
CASSPGSGAGVNEQFF
TGTGCCAGCAGCCCTGGATCGGGAGCGGGAGTTAATGAGCAGTTCTTC
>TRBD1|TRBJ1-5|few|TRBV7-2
CASSSLDRAGQPQHF
TGTGCCAGCAGCTCCCTTGACAGGGCGGGTCAGCCCCAGCATTTT
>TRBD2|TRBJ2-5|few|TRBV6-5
CASSYPGTSGGAETQYF
TGTGCCAGCAGTTACCCCGGGACTAGCGGGGGGGCGGAGACCCAGTACTTC
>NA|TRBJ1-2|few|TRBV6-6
CASRAGDLYGYTF
TGTGCCAGCAGGGCAGGGGACCTCTATGGCTACACCTTC
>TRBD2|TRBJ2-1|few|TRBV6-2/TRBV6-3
CASSRYGLAGYNEQFF
TGTGCCAGCAGCCGGTACGGACTAGCGGGATACAATGAGCAGTTCTTC
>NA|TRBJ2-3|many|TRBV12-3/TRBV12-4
CASSLRSAGSRDTQYF
TGTGCCAGCAGTTTAAGGAGTGCGGGAAGTCGGGATACGCAGTATTTT
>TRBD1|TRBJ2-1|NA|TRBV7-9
CAGGQQYNEQFF
TGTGCCGGGGGACAGCAATACAATGAGCAGTTCTTC
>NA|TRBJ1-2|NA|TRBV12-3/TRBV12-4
CASSWGTTFFGYTF
TGTGCCAGCAGCTGGGGGACAACATTCTTTGGCTACACCTTC
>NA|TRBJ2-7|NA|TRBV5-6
CASSPTLGLVDEQYF
TGTGCCAGCAGCCCCACTCTGGGCTTGGTGGACGAGCAGTACTTC
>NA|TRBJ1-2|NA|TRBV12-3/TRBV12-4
CASSFINRPNYGYTF
TGTGCCAGCAGTTTTATAAACAGACCAAACTATGGCTACACCTTC
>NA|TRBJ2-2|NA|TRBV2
CASSYRSANTGELFF
TGTGCCAGCAGTTACAGGTCCGCGAACACCGGGGAGCTGTTTTTT
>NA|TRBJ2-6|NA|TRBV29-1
CSVDRAGANVLTF
TGCAGCGTTGACAGGGCTGGGGCCAACGTCCTGACTTTC
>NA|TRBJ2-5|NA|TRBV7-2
CASSGGKGETQYF
TGTGCCAGCAGCGGAGGGAAAGGGGAGACCCAGTACTTC
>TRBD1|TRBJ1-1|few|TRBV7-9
CASSLDRPGGIRGF
TGTGCCAGCAGCTTAGATCGGCCAGGGGGTATTCGTGGATTT
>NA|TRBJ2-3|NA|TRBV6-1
CASSGPGQSQYF
TGTGCCAGCAGTGGCCCGGGACAATCGCAGTATTTT
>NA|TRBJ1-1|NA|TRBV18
CASSPPGRRPEAFF
TGTGCCAGCTCACCACCGGGACGGCGCCCTGAAGCTTTCTTT
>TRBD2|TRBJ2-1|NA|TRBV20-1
CSARPLIERETYNEQFF
TGCAGTGCTAGACCCCTGATCGAGCGGGAGACCTACAATGAGCAGTTCTTC
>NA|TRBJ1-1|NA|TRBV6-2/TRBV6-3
CASSYSPRVVTEAFF
TGTGCCAGCAGTTACTCCCCCAGGGTCGTCACTGAAGCTTTCTTT
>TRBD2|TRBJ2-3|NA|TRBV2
CASRTSLDTQYF
TGTGCCAGCAGGACTAGCCTCGATACGCAGTATTTT
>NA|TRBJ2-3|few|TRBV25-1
CASTLGDTGTDTQYF
TGTGCCAGCACCCTAGGGGACACAGGCACAGATACGCAGTATTTT
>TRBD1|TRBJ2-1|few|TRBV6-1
CASSEVGQGLYNEQFF
TGTGCCAGCAGTGAAGTGGGACAGGGGCTTTACAATGAGCAGTTCTTC
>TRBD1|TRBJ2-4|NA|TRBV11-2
CASSHLTGLAKNIQYF
TGTGCCAGCAGCCATTTGACAGGGCTAGCCAAAAACATTCAGTACTTC
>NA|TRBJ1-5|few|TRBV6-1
CASSKDGDSNQPQHF
TGTGCCAGCAGCAAGGACGGCGATAGCAATCAGCCCCAGCATTTT
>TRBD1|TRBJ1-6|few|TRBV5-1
CASSPPSGGKSPLHF
TGCGCCAGCAGTCCACCGTCAGGGGGCAAATCACCCCTCCACTTT
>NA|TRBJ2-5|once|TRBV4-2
CASSGRDQETQYF
TGTGCCAGCAGCGGACGGGACCAAGAGACCCAGTACTTC
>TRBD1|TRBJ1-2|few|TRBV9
CASSVAAGTGFHSYGYTF
TGTGCCAGCAGCGTAGCGGCCGGGACAGGGTTCCACTCCTATGGCTACACCTTC
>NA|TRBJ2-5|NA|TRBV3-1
CASSQAEWGSPQETQYF
TGTGCCAGCAGCCAAGCAGAGTGGGGGAGCCCCCAAGAGACCCAGTACTTC
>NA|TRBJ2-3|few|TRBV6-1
CASSTTRGGTQYF
TGTGCCAGCAGTACGACAAGAGGGGGTACGCAGTATTTT
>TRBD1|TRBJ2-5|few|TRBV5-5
CASSLVLDRAETQYF
TGTGCCAGCAGCTTGGTACTGGACAGGGCAGAGACCCAGTACTTC
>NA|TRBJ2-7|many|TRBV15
CATSNRELSHEQYF
TGTGCCACCAGCAACCGGGAGCTTAGTCACGAGCAGTACTTC
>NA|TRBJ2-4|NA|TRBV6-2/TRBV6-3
CASSYSDPRAIQYF
TGTGCCAGCAGTTATTCGGACCCCCGCGCCATTCAGTACTTC
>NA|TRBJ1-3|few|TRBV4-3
CASSQEGRPISGNTIYF
TGCGCCAGCAGCCAAGAAGGCAGGCCTATCTCTGGAAACACCATATATTTT
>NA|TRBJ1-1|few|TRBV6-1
CASSDFGGAKTEAFF
TGTGCCAGCAGTGATTTCGGGGGCGCGAAGACTGAAGCTTTCTTT
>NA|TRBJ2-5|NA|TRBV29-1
CSVDGTPKGETQYF
TGCAGCGTTGATGGGACACCTAAGGGGGAGACCCAGTACTTC
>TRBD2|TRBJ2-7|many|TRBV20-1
CSATSGRTYEQYF
TGCAGTGCAACTAGCGGGAGGACCTACGAGCAGTACTTC
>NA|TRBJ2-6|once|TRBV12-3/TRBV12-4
CASSLAEGGNGANVLTF
TGTGCCAGCAGTTTAGCTGAGGGGGGAAATGGGGCCAACGTCCTGACTTTC
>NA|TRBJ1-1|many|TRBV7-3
CASSLRGGTEAFF
TGTGCCAGCAGCTTACGGGGGGGCACTGAAGCTTTCTTT
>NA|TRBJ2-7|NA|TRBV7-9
CASSERGLETYEQYF
TGTGCCAGCAGCGAACGGGGATTAGAGACCTACGAGCAGTACTTC
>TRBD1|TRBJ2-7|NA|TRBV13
CASSYRDSEYEQYF
TGTGCCAGCAGCTACCGGGACAGCGAATACGAGCAGTACTTC
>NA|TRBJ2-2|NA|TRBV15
CATSVRERNTGELFF
TGTGCCACCAGCGTCCGGGAGAGGAACACCGGGGAGCTGTTTTTT
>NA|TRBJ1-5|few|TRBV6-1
CASSEASGVSNQPQHF
TGTGCCAGCAGTGAAGCGTCGGGCGTAAGCAATCAGCCCCAGCATTTT